Shown below are 3 T cell receptor beta chains from a single sample sequenced in a study of CD8 T cells in Susac syndrome. Random hexamers were used to reverse transcribe the RNA input (about 0.5 to 1 ug). In TCRdb, the immunoSEQ multiplex PCR reads were re-called with MiXCR into one record per CDR3 protein. In the table there are about 200,000 distinct CDR3 sequences, roughly 92% of which are singletons. Sample: CD8+ T cells from PBMCs. These receptors were collected from a human donor with multiple sclerosis.

This chain connects TRBV6-1 to TRBJ2-1; 7 bases match TRBD1. Germline loops: CDR1 MNHNS, CDR2 SASEGT. The CDR3 is made up of 16 amino acids. Trimming took 5 bases from V and 6 from J; bases not matched to a gene: 13. The CDR3 DNA is TGTGCCAGCAGTACGCCGACAGGGCCCACCTCCAATGAGCAGTTCTTC. Its protein is CASSTPTGPTSNEQFF.

This chain joins TRBV7-9 and TRBJ1-2, with 10 bases fitting TRBD1. Germline CDR1 SEHNR, CDR2 FQNEAQ (reference sequence). This CDR3 contains 13 residues. J lost 10 bases, V lost 4 bases, and 6 bases had no gene match. The CDR3 coding sequence is TGTGCCAGCAGCTCCCCGGGACAGGGGATCTACACCTTC. The encoded protein is CASSSPGQGIYTF.

The J gene is TRBJ1-2, the V gene TRBV12-3 or TRBV12-4; D not certain. V was clipped by 2 bases and J by 5 bases, with 6 bases between them. The CDR3 extends over 12 amino acids. In DNA, the CDR3 is TGTGCCAGCAGTTTATGGTTATATGGCTACACCTTC. Translated: CASSLWLYGYTF.